This section outlines one T cell receptor (beta chain) sequence together with its context. Antigen specificity is unknown. CDR3 and TCR beta VDJ profiling relied on genomic DNA as the template. TCRdb itself ran the reads through MiXCR, one entry per CDR3 protein. The repertoire holds 170,000 or so distinct CDR3 sequences, with 45% to 55% as singletons. V lost 1 base and J lost 4, with 11 bases in between. There are 15 residues in the CDR3. Per germline, CDR1 SGHVS and CDR2 FNYEAQ. Patients sequenced had flow cytometry evidence of CD8+CD57+ cell expansion. This sample was included in a study of CD8+CD57+ T cells in acquired aplastic anemia. Overall study: The sorted CD4+ and CD8+ cells yielded an average roughly 3 ug of DNA. Study results and caveats: Statistical testing detected no significant gap in CD8+ Simpson's diversity between patients and controls.

This chain connects TRBV7-6 to TRBJ2-1; D ambiguous. This sequence was found in a human donor with aplastic anemia. The specimen sequenced was sorted CD4+, CD8+, or CD8+CD57+ T cells (not recorded which) from PBMCs. The CDR3 DNA reads TGTGCCAGCAGCTTAGTAGTAGACTCTTACAATGAGCAGTTCTTC. Protein: CASSLVVDSYNEQFF.